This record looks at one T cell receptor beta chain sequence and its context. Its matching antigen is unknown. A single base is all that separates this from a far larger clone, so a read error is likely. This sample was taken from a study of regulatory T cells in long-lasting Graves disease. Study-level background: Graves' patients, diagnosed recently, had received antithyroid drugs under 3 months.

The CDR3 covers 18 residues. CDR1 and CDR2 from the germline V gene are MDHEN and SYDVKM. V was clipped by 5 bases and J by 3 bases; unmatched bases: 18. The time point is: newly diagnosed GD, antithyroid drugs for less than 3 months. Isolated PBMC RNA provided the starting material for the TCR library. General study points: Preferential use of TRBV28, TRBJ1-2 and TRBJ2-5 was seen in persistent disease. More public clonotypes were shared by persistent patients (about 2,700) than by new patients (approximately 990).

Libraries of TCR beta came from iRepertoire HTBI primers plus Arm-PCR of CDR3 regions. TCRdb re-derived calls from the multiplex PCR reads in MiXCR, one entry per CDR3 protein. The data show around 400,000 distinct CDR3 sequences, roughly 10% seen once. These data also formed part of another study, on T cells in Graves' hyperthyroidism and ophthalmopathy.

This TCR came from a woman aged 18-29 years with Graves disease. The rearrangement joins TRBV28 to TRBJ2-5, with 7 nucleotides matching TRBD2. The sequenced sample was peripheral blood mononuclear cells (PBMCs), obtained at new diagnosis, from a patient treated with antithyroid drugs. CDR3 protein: CASSPNPGPRSGEETQYF. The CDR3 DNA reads TGTGCCAGCAGTCCCAACCCGGGCCCCCGAAGCGGGGAAGAGACCCAGTACTTC. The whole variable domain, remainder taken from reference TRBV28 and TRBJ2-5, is DVKVTQSSRYLVKRTGEKVFLECVQDMDHENMFWYRQDPGLGLRLIYFSYDVKMKEKGDIPEGYSVSREKKERFSLILESASTNQTSMYLCASSPNPGPRSGEETQYFGPGTRLLVL.